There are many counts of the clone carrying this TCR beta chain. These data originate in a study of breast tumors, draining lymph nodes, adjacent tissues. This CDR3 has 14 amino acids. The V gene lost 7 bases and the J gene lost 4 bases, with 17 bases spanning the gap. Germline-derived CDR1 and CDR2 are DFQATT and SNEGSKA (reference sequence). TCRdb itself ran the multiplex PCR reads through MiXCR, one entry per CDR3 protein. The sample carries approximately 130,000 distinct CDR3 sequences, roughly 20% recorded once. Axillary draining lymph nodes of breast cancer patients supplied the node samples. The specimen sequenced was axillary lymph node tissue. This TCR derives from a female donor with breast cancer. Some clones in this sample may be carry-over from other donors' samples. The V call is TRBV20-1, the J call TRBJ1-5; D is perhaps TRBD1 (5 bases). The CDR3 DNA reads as TGCAGTGAAAGGGGTAGGGATGGGAATCAGCCCCAGCATTTT. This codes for CSERGRDGNQPQHF.